This T cell receptor beta chain derives from a study of CD8 T cells in ankylosing spondylitis. Study-wide findings and caveats: Significant enrichment of disease-linked clones was reportedly seen in matched ankylosing spondylitis synovial fluid. It appeared that ankylosing spondylitis blood was characterized by a TCR beta motif of several highly homologous variants.

Germline V lookup: CDR1 LGHDT, CDR2 YNNKEL (reference sequence). There are 12 residues in the CDR3. Scientists made TCR beta libraries using quantitative 5'-RACE with molecular barcodes. Via MiXCR, TCRdb re-called the 5' RACE reads, giving one row per CDR3 protein. The repertoire holds 150,000 to 200,000 distinct CDR3 sequences, around 16% seen once, with 7.8% in the top ten. Note on this clonotype: Antigen specificity is unknown. This may arise from a read error, as a much more abundant clone is one base away.

The chain is built from TRBV3-1 and TRBJ2-3, with no clear D. Sequenced: blood, either unsorted or a sorted T cell fraction (not recorded which). This clonotype originated in a male donor with ankylosing spondylitis or in good health (not recorded which). The CDR3 loop is CTSSPAEDTQYF. In DNA, the CDR3 is TGTACCAGCAGCCCAGCAGAGGATACGCAGTATTTT.